This T cell receptor beta chain was identified in a study of T-cell reconstitution after alpha-beta-depleted transplantation in children. This clonotype was counted between two and nine times. The CDR3 is 16 amino acids. Germline V lookup: CDR1 SGHKS, CDR2 YYEKEE (reference sequence). Losses at the gene ends were 4 bases for V and 3 bases for J; bases not matched to a gene: 10. Unique molecular identifiers featured in how the TCRbeta library was prepared. TCRdb itself ran the PCR reads through MiXCR, one entry per CDR3 protein. The repertoire holds 200,000 or so distinct CDR3 sequences, roughly 7% seen once, with around 5% in the top ten.

V is TRBV5-5 and J is TRBJ1-5, with TRBD1 matching over 7 bases. The TCR comes from a boy aged 2 to 10 with acute lymphoblastic leukemia, due to receive a stem cell transplant. The source was PBMCs, collected before TCRalphabeta/CD19-depleted stem cell transplant. CDR3 nucleotide sequence: TGTGCCAGCAGCCCTTACCTGGACAGGTCCAATCAGCCCCAGCATTTT. Translation: CASSPYLDRSNQPQHF.